This T cell receptor beta chain was sequenced for a study of T cell changes during pregnancy in multiple sclerosis. With V trimmed by 0 bases and J by 6 bases, 5 bases remained unmatched. From germline, CDR1 is KGHSH and CDR2 LQKENI. The CDR3 totals 16 residues. Libraries were prepared by immunoSEQ multiplex PCR; TCRdb keeps only in-frame clonotypes and omits some of them. The sample yields roughly 97,000 clones, approximately 90% seen once. This clone appeared once. Sequenced here: peripheral blood, sampled in the second trimester of pregnancy. The TCR originated in a female donor in good health, enrolled as a control in a pregnancy study. The rearrangement joins TRBV18 to TRBJ2-2; 9 bases line up with TRBD2. Here the CDR3 DNA reads TGTGCCAGCTCACCACCCCTAGCGGGAATCGCCGGGGAGCTGTTTTTT. As protein: CASSPPLAGIAGELFF. The whole variable domain, remainder taken from reference TRBV18 and TRBJ2-2, is NAGVMQNPRHLVRRRGQEARLRCSPMKGHSHVYWYRQLPEEGLKFMVYLQKENIIDESGMPKERFSAEFPKEGPSILRIQQVVRGDSAAYFCASSPPLAGIAGELFFGEGSRLTVL.